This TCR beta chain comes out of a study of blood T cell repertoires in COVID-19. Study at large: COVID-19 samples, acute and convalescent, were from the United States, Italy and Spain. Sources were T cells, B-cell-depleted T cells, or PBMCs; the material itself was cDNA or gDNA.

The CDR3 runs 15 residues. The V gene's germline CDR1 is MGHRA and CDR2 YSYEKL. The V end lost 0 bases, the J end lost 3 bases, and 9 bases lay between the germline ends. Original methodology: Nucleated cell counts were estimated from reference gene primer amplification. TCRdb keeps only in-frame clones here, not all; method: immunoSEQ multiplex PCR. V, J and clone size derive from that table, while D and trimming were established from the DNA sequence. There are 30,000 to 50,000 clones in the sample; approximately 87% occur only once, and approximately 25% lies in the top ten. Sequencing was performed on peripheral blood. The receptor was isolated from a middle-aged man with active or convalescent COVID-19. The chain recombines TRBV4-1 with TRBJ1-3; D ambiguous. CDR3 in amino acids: CASSQEGGVGNTIYF. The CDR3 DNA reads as TGCGCCAGCAGCCAAGAGGGCGGGGTTGGAAACACCATATATTTT.